A single sample is the source of the 10 T cell receptor beta chains below, sequenced in a study of cytomegalovirus exposure and HLA in healthy donors. Assay: immunoSEQ multiplex PCR; the TCRdb copy retains only in-frame clones and omits some. In the table there are some 98,000 clones, less than 90% of which are singletons. What was sequenced was PBMCs. The receptors derive from a man aged 18 to 29 in good health and CMV-seropositive.

This chain connects TRBV19 to TRBJ2-7; 9 positions agree with TRBD1. The germline V gene encodes CDR1 LNHDA and CDR2 SQIVND (reference sequence). The CDR3 has 14 amino acids. V was clipped by 2 bases and J by 5 bases; unmatched bases: 4. The CDR3 DNA is TGTGCCAGTAGTATAAACAGGGGGCAGAACGAGCAGTACTTC. Encoded protein: CASSINRGQNEQYF.

The chain links TRBV13 to TRBJ1-2; D gene uncertain. V gave up 8 bases and J gave up 2 bases, with 12 bases separating them. Germline values: CDR1 PRHDT, CDR2 FYEKMQ (reference sequence). The CDR3 loop spans 13 amino acids. CDR3 coding DNA: TGTGCCAGCGGGTTGGGAGTAAACTATGGCTACACCTTC. This encodes CASGLGVNYGYTF.

V gene TRBV5-6 combines with J gene TRBJ2-5; a possible D gene is TRBD2 (5 bases). The CDR3 has 14 amino acids. V lost 5 bases to trimming and J lost 3 bases, with 14 bases between them. Germline V gene sequence: CDR1 SGHDT, CDR2 YYEEEE. The CDR3 region has the DNA TGTGCCAGCAGATACACGGACTTAAAAGAGACCCAGTACTTC. Residues: CASRYTDLKETQYF.

The chain is built from TRBV7-9 and TRBJ1-4; D unresolved. The V gene's germline CDR1 is SEHNR and CDR2 FQNEAQ (reference sequence). There are 12 residues in the CDR3. Trimming shortened V by 6 bases and J by 6 bases, and 8 bases separated the two germline ends. CDR3 protein: CASRSSDEKLFF. The CDR3 DNA reads TGTGCCAGCAGGTCCTCGGATGAAAAACTGTTTTTT.

This rearrangement joins TRBV5-1 to TRBJ2-1; 12 nucleotides agree with TRBD2. Germline lookup yields CDR1 SGHRS and CDR2 YFSETQ. After removal of 0 bases from V and 8 bases from J, the junction contained 12 bases not matched to a gene. This CDR3 comprises 18 residues. In nucleotides, the CDR3 is TGCGCCAGCAGCTTGGAAGGACTAGCGGGAACGTTGGGCGATGAGCAGTTCTTC. It yields the protein CASSLEGLAGTLGDEQFF.

CDR3 sequence reads: CASSPPRGGSNEKLFF. In nucleotides, the CDR3 is TGTGCCAGCAGCCCGCCCCGCGGAGGTTCTAATGAAAAACTGTTTTTT. The chain has TRBV9 and TRBJ1-4; D remains unclear. The ends were cut back, 4 bases at V and 3 bases at J, with 16 bases in the middle. The CDR3 is 16 amino acids. The germline V gene encodes CDR1 SGDLS and CDR2 YYNGEE.

The CDR3 sequence is CASGSGRAVFGTYEQFF. For the CDR3, the DNA is TGTGCCAGCGGTAGCGGGAGGGCCGTGTTTGGGACATATGAGCAGTTCTTC. The chain carries TRBV27 and TRBJ2-1, with 11 positions matching TRBD2. Per the germline V gene, CDR1 is MNHEY and CDR2 is SMNVEV (reference sequence). J gave up 8 bases and V 8 bases, and 17 bases lay outside the gene matches. CDR3 length: 17 residues.

CDR3 sequence reads: CASSPDRVSGNTIYF. The CDR3 bases are TGTGCCAGCTCACCAGACAGGGTATCTGGAAACACCATATATTTT. V and J are TRBV18 and TRBJ1-3, with 7 bases lining up with TRBD1. With 2 bases clipped from V and 1 base from J, the junction kept 2 bases outside the gene matches. The germline V gene has CDR1 KGHSH and CDR2 LQKENI. This CDR3 is built from 15 residues.

This chain connects TRBV7-2 to TRBJ2-1; 9 nucleotides line up with TRBD2. J lost 0 bases, V lost 2 bases, and 5 bases had no gene match. This CDR3 has 17 residues. Germline V CDR1 and CDR2: SGHTA, FQGNSA. The CDR3 DNA reads as TGTGCCAGCAGCTTATGGGTTAGCGGGGGCTCCTACAATGAGCAGTTCTTC. This sequence encodes CASSLWVSGGSYNEQFF.

The chain links TRBV20-1 to TRBJ2-3; 7 bases are shared with TRBD1. CDR3 size: 11 residues. V was pared by 6 bases and J by 8 bases, with 5 bases of the junction left unmatched. Per germline, CDR1 DFQATT and CDR2 SNEGSKA (reference sequence). This CDR3 is CSADNRGTQYF. CDR3 coding DNA: TGCAGTGCCGACAACAGGGGTACGCAGTATTTT.